This TCR beta chain emerged from a study of identical twins. This clonotype was seen only a few times. Template switching, a step in the protocol, added a universal primer site, and cDNA carried unique molecular identifiers. TCRdb ran MiXCR on the 5' RACE reads and lists one entry per CDR3 protein. This repertoire shows about 890,000 distinct CDR3 sequences, more than 9% found once; its top ten account for around 1.6%. Germline assignment: CDR1 MNHEY and CDR2 SMNVEV (reference sequence). Trimming took off 6 bases at V and 4 bases at J, with 14 bases between the two ends. This CDR3 is built from 14 residues. These data were also reused for a study on yellow fever vaccine responses in identical twins.

V gene TRBV27 combines with J gene TRBJ2-3; TRBD1 is a possible D gene (5 bases). The sequence was obtained from a woman between 18 and 29 years old in good health. The sequenced sample consisted of PBMCs. As DNA, the CDR3 is TGTGCCAGCAGCGTCCCAGGGCGCCCAGATACGCAGTATTTT. Amino acid sequence: CASSVPGRPDTQYF.